The rows below give T cell receptor beta chains drawn from one sample of a study of Ad26.COV2.S vaccination and SARS-CoV-2 variants. The repertoire was sequenced with immunoSEQ multiplex PCR; TCRdb's copy has only in-frame clones and lacks some. Among under 300,000 clones, around nine tenths were seen once, and the ten largest hold 2.9%. Sequencing used peripheral blood, obtained in a trial of Ad26.COV2.S vaccine versus placebo. These receptor sequences come from a person between 18 and 60 years old who received the Ad26.COV2.S COVID-19 vaccine or a placebo. Both conserved end residues are part of each CDR3. Fields, in order: clone size, V gene, J gene, D gene, CDR3 protein, CDR3 DNA. The D gene is left open where the match is weak. The listing skips clone size in some rows; elsewhere it reads once, few, many or a size class.

>-|TRBV3-1/TRBV3-2|TRBJ1-2|-
CASSQGGEGYTF
TGTGCCAGCAGCCAAGGGGGGGAGGGCTACACCTTC
>-|TRBV27|TRBJ2-3|TRBD2
CASSPIAGFTDTQYF
TGTGCCAGCAGCCCCATAGCGGGTTTCACAGATACGCAGTATTTT
>-|TRBV7-7|TRBJ2-1|-
CASSLAASSYNEQFF
TGTGCTAGCAGCTTAGCTGCGAGCTCCTACAATGAGCAGTTCTTC
>-|TRBV4-3|TRBJ2-1|-
CASSHGDFRRNEQFF
TGCGCCAGCAGCCATGGGGACTTTAGGAGGAATGAGCAGTTCTTC
>-|TRBV7-2|TRBJ2-5|-
CASSLPGDTDQQTQYF
TGTGCCAGCAGCTTACCAGGGGACACGGACCAGCAGACCCAGTACTTC
>-|TRBV7-8|TRBJ2-1|TRBD1
CASSSSGTAKNEQFF
TGTGCCAGCAGCTCGTCAGGGACAGCCAAGAATGAGCAGTTCTTC
>-|TRBV14|TRBJ1-1|-
CASSQAIGGNTEAFF
TGTGCCAGCAGCCAAGCGATAGGGGGGAACACTGAAGCTTTCTTT
>once|TRBV9|TRBJ2-1|TRBD2
CASSPGGGGAYEQFF
TGTGCCAGCAGCCCCGGGGGCGGGGGGGCTTATGAGCAGTTCTTC
>-|TRBV3-1/TRBV3-2|TRBJ1-4|-
CASSLTFNEKLFF
TGTGCCAGCTCACTGACCTTTAATGAAAAACTGTTTTTT
>once|TRBV18|TRBJ2-7|-
CASSGSSYEQYF
TGTGCCAGCTCCGGGAGCTCCTACGAGCAGTACTTC